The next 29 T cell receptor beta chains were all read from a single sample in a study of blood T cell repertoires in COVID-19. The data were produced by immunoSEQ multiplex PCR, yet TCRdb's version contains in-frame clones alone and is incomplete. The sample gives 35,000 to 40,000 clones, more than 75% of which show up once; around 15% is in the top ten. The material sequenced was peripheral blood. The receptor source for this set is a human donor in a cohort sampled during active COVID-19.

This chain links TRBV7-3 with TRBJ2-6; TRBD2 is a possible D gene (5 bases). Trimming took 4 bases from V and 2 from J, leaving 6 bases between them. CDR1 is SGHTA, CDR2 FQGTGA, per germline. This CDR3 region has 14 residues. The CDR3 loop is CASSSGTGANVLTF. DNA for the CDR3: TGTGCCAGCAGCTCCGGGACTGGGGCCAACGTCCTGACTTTC.

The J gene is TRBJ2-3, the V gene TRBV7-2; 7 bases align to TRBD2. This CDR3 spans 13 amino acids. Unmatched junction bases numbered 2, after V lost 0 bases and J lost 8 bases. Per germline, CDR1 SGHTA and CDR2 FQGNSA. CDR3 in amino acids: CASSLAGGGTQYF. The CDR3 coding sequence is TGTGCCAGCAGCTTAGCAGGCGGGGGTACGCAGTATTTT.

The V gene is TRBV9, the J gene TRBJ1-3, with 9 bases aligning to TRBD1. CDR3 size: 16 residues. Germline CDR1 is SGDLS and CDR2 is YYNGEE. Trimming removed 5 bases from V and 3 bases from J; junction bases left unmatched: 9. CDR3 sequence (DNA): TGTGCCAGCAGTGCAGCCGGGACAGGGAATGGAAACACCATATATTTT. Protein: CASSAAGTGNGNTIYF. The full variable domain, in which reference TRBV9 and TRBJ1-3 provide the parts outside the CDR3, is DSGVTQTPKHLITATGQRVTLRCSPRSGDLSVYWYQQSLDQGLQFLIQYYNGEERAKGNILERFSAQQFPDLHSELNLSSLELGDSALYFCASSAAGTGNGNTIYFGEGSWLTVV.

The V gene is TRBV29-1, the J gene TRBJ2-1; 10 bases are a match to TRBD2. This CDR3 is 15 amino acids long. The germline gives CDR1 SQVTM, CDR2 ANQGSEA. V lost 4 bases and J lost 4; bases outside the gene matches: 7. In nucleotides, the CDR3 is TGCAGCGTTGCCATGAGCGGGGGGGCTTACAATGAGCAGTTCTTC. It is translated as CSVAMSGGAYNEQFF.

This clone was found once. The CDR3 loop is CASSEGGLAGYEQYF. CDR3 bases: TGTGCCAGCAGTGAAGGGGGACTAGCGGGGTACGAGCAGTACTTC. The J gene is TRBJ2-7, the V gene TRBV6-1, with TRBD2 matching over 13 bases. Germline V gives CDR1 MNHNS, CDR2 SASEGT. CDR3 length equals 15 residues. With V trimmed by 1 base and J by 4 bases, 1 base remained unmatched.

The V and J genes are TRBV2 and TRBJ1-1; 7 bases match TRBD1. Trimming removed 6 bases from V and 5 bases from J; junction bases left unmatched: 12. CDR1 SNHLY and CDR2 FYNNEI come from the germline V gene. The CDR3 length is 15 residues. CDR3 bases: TGTGCCAGCAGAAGATCCCAGGGGGTTAGTACTGAAGCTTTCTTT. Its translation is CASRRSQGVSTEAFF. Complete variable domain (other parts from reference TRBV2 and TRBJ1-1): EPEVTQTPSHQVTQMGQEVILRCVPISNHLYFYWYRQILGQKVEFLVSFYNNEISEKSEIFDDQFSVERPDGSNFTLKIRSTKLEDSAMYFCASRRSQGVSTEAFFGQGTRLTVV.

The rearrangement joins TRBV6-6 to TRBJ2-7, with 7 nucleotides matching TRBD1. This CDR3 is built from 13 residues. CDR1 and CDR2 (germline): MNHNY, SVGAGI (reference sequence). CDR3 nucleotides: TGTGCGGCAAGGACAGGTACGCAACTCGAGCAGTACTTC. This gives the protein CAARTGTQLEQYF.

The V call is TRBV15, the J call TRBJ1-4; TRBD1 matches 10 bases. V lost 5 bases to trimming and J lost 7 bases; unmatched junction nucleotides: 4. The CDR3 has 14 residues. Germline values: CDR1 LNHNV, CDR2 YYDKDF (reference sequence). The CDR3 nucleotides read TGTGCCACCAGCGCCCGGGACAGGGGTGAAAAACTGTTTTTT. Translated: CATSARDRGEKLFF.

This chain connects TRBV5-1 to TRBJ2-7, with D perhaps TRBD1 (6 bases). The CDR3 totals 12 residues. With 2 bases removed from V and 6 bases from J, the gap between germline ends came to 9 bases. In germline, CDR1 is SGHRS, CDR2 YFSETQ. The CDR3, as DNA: TGCGCCAGCAGCTTACCAGGGGCCGAGCAGTACTTC. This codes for CASSLPGAEQYF.

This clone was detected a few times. The CDR3 region has the DNA TGCAGTGCTAGTACACAGGGTAACAATCAGCCCCAGCATTTT. Translation gives CSASTQGNNQPQHF. The V call is TRBV20-1, the J call TRBJ1-5; D is perhaps TRBD1 (6 bases). V lost 3 bases and J 3 bases, leaving 12 bases between the germline ends. Germline-derived CDR1 and CDR2 are DFQATT and SNEGSKA (reference sequence). The CDR3 sequence is 14 residues long.

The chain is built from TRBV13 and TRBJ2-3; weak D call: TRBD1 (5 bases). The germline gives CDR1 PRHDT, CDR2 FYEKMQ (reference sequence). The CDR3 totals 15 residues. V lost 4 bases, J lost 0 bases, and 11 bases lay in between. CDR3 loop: CASSSDKRSTDTQYF. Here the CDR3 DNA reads TGTGCCAGCAGCTCGGACAAAAGGAGCACAGATACGCAGTATTTT.

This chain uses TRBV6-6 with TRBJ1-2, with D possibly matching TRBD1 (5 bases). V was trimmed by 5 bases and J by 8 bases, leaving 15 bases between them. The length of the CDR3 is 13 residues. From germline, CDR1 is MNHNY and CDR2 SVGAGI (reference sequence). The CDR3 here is CASSVRGGMGYTF. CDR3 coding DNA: TGTGCCAGCAGTGTCCGGGGGGGAATGGGCTACACCTTC.

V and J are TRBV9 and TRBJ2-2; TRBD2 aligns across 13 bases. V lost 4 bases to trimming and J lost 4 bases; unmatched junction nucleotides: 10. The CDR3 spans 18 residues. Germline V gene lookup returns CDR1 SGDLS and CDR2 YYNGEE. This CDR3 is CASSRTSGGARGTGELFF. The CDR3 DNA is TGTGCCAGCAGCCGAACTAGCGGGGGGGCCAGGGGCACCGGGGAGCTGTTTTTT.

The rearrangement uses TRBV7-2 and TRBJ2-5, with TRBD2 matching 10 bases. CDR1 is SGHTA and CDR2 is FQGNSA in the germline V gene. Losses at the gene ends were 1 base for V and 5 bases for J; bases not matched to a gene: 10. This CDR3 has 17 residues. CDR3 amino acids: CASSLGDIAGGGETQYF. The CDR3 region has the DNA TGTGCCAGCAGCTTAGGGGATATAGCGGGGGGAGGCGAGACCCAGTACTTC.

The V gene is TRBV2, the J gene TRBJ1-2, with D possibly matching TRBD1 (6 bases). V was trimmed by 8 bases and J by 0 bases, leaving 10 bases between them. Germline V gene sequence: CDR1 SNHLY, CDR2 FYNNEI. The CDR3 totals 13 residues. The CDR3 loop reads CASRDTPNYGYTF. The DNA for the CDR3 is TGTGCCAGCCGGGACACACCTAACTATGGCTACACCTTC.

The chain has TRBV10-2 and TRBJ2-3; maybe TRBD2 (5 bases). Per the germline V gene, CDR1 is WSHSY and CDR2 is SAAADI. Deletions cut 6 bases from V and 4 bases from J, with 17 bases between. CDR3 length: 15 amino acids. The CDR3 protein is CASSTLGSTADTQYF. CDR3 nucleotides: TGCGCCAGCAGCACCTTAGGGAGCACAGCAGATACGCAGTATTTT.

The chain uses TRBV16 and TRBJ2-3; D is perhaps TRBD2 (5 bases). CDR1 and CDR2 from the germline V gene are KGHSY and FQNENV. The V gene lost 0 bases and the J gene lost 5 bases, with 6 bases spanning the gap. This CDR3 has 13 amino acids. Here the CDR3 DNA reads TGTGCCAGCAGCCAATCCCGGGAAGATACGCAGTATTTT. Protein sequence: CASSQSREDTQYF.

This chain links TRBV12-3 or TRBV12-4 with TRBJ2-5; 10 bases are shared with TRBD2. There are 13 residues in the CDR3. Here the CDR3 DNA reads TGTGCAAGTAGCGGGGGGAGTCAAGAGACCCAGTACTTC. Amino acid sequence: CASSGGSQETQYF.

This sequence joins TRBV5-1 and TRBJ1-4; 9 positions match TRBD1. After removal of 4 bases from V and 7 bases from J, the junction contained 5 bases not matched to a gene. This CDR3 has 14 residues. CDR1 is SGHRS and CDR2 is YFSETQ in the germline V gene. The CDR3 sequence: CASSLGQGREKLFF. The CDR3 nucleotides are TGCGCCAGCAGCCTAGGACAGGGGCGTGAAAAACTGTTTTTT.

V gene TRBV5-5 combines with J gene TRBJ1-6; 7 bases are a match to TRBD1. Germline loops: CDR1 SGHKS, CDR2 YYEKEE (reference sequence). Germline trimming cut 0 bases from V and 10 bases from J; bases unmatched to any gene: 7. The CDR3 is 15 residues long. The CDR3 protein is CASSLGTGEGSPLHF. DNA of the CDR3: TGTGCCAGCAGCTTGGGAACAGGGGAAGGCTCACCCCTCCACTTT.

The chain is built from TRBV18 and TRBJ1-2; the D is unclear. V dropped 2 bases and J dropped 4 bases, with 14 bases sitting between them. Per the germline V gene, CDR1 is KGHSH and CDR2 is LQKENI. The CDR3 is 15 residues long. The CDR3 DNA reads TGTGCCAGCTCACCAAAAATAGGAGAAGCCTATGGCTACACCTTC. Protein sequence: CASSPKIGEAYGYTF.

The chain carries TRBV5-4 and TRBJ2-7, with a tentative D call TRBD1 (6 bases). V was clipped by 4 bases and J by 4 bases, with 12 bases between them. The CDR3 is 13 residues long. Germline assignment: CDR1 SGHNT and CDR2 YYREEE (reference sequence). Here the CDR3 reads CASSLTQGYEQYF. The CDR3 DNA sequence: TGTGCCAGCAGCCTCACCCAGGGGTACGAGCAGTACTTC.

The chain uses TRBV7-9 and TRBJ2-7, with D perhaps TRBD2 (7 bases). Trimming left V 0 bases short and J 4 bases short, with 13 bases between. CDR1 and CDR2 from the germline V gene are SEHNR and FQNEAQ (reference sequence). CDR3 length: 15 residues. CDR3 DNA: TGTGCCAGCAGCTTAGCGGGAGGGGGAAGGTACGAGCAGTACTTC. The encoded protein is CASSLAGGGRYEQYF.

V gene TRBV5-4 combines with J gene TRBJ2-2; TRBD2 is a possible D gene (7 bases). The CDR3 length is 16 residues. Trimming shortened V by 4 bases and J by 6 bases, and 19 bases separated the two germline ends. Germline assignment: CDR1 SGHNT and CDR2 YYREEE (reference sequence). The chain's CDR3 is CASSPRLGGGPGELFF. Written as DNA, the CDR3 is TGTGCCAGCAGCCCCCGACTTGGGGGGGGGCCCGGGGAGCTGTTTTTT.

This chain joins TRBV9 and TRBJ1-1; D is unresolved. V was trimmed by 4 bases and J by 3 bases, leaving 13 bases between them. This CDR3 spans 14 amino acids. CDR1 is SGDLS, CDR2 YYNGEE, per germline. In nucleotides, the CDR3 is TGTGCCAGCAGCCCCTTAGAGGGCTACACTGAAGCTTTCTTT. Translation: CASSPLEGYTEAFF.

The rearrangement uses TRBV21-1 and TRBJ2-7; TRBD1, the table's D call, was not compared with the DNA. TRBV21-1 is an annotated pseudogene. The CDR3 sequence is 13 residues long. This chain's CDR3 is CASSKGLRGEQYF. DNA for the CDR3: TGTGCCAGCAGCAAAGGTTTAAGGGGCGAGCAGTACTTC.

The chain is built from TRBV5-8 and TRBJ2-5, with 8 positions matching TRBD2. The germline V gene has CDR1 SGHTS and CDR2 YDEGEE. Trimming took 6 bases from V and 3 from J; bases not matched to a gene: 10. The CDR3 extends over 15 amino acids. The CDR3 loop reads CASTIAGGSKETQYF. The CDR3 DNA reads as TGTGCCAGCACCATTGCGGGGGGCTCGAAAGAGACCCAGTACTTC.

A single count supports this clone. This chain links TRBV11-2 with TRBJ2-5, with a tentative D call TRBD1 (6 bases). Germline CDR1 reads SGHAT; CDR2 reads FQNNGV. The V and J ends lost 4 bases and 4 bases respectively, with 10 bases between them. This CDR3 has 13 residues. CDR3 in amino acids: CASSSGAGETQYF. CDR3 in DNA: TGTGCCAGCAGCTCAGGGGCGGGAGAGACCCAGTACTTC.

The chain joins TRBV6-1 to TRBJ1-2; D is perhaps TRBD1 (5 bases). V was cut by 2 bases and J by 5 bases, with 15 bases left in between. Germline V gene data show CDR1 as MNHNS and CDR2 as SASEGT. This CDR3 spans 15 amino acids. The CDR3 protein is CASSELGGGIYGYTF. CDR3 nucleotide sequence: TGTGCCAGCAGTGAACTCGGGGGAGGAATTTATGGCTACACCTTC.